These 8 T cell receptor beta chains were all obtained from the same sample, sequenced in a study of shared clonotypes between healthy human individuals. Only in-frame clones appear in the TCRdb table, and some are missing; sequencing was by immunoSEQ multiplex PCR. The sample lists under 2,500,000 clones, more than 90% occurring once. Sequenced: naive CD4+ T cells sorted from blood. Specified subset: CD45RA+ positively selected. These receptors were obtained from a man aged 18 to 30 in good health.

The chain uses TRBV2 and TRBJ2-4; tentative D call: TRBD2 (5 bases). Germline loops: CDR1 SNHLY, CDR2 FYNNEI. Trimming shortened V by 3 bases and J by 3 bases, and 12 bases separated the two germline ends. There are 15 residues in the CDR3. The CDR3, as DNA: TGTGCCAGCAGTGAGGCCCCCCGGGGCAAAAACATTCAGTACTTC. Translated, it gives CASSEAPRGKNIQYF.

The chain is built from TRBV6-4 and TRBJ2-6; 8 bases align to TRBD1. Germline V gene sequence: CDR1 MRHNA, CDR2 SNTAGT. The CDR3 length is 16 residues. The trim removed 7 bases at V and 0 bases at J, leaving 5 bases unmatched. This chain's CDR3 is CASKDTGGSGANVLTF. The DNA of the CDR3 is TGTGCCAGCAAAGACACAGGGGGCTCTGGGGCCAACGTCCTGACTTTC.

This chain's CDR3 is CASSQPGTGNEKLFF. In DNA form, the CDR3 reads TGCGCCAGCAGTCAACCCGGGACAGGGAATGAAAAACTGTTTTTT. This chain connects TRBV23-1 to TRBJ1-4; 9 nucleotides agree with TRBD1. TRBV23-1 is an ORF; its function is uncertain. Trimming cost V 2 bases and J 5 bases; bases outside gene matches: 3. The CDR3 is made up of 15 amino acids.

The chain recombines TRBV5-4 with TRBJ2-3; 9 bases fit TRBD2. The V gene end was trimmed by 5 bases and the J gene end by 1 base; junction bases not matched to a gene: 5. This CDR3 region has 15 residues. CDR1 and CDR2 from the germline V gene are SGHNT and YYREEE (reference sequence). The CDR3 bases are TGTGCCAGCAGTTTGATAGCGGGGGGCACAGATACGCAGTATTTT. It is translated as CASSLIAGGTDTQYF.

This rearrangement joins TRBV18 to TRBJ2-7; 12 bases agree with TRBD2. After removal of 0 bases from V and 2 bases from J, the junction contained 5 bases not matched to a gene. CDR1 is KGHSH, CDR2 LQKENI, per germline. The CDR3 is made up of 17 amino acids. In nucleotides, the CDR3 is TGTGCCAGCTCACCACCGAACCCTAGCGGGAGGGCCTACGAGCAGTACTTC. Residues: CASSPPNPSGRAYEQYF.

CDR3 sequence reads: CAWTVGGPGSSEAFF. The CDR3 DNA is TGTGCCTGGACGGTGGGGGGACCGGGATCATCTGAAGCTTTCTTT. V and J are TRBV30 and TRBJ1-1, with D possibly matching TRBD1 (5 bases). With 4 bases removed from V and 6 bases from J, the gap between germline ends came to 21 bases. The germline V gene encodes CDR1 GTSNPN and CDR2 SVGIG (reference sequence). This CDR3 is built from 15 residues.

V is TRBV7-6 and J is TRBJ2-3, with TRBD2 matching over 10 bases. The CDR3 spans 15 residues. Germline V lookup: CDR1 SGHVS, CDR2 FNYEAQ. J was trimmed by 2 bases and V by 5 bases; bases with no gene match: 4. CDR3 in amino acids: CASSPGLAVTDTQYF. The CDR3 nucleotides are TGTGCCAGCAGCCCTGGACTAGCGGTCACAGATACGCAGTATTTT.

The chain links TRBV19 to TRBJ2-1; D possibly corresponds to TRBD2 (5 bases). The CDR3 runs 16 residues. Trimming shortened V by 6 bases and J by 1 base, and 16 bases separated the two germline ends. CDR1 is LNHDA and CDR2 is SQIVND in the germline V gene (reference sequence). CDR3 DNA: TGTGCCAGTAGCACTCAGGACGGCGGGTCCTACAATGAGCAGTTCTTC. Translation: CASSTQDGGSYNEQFF.